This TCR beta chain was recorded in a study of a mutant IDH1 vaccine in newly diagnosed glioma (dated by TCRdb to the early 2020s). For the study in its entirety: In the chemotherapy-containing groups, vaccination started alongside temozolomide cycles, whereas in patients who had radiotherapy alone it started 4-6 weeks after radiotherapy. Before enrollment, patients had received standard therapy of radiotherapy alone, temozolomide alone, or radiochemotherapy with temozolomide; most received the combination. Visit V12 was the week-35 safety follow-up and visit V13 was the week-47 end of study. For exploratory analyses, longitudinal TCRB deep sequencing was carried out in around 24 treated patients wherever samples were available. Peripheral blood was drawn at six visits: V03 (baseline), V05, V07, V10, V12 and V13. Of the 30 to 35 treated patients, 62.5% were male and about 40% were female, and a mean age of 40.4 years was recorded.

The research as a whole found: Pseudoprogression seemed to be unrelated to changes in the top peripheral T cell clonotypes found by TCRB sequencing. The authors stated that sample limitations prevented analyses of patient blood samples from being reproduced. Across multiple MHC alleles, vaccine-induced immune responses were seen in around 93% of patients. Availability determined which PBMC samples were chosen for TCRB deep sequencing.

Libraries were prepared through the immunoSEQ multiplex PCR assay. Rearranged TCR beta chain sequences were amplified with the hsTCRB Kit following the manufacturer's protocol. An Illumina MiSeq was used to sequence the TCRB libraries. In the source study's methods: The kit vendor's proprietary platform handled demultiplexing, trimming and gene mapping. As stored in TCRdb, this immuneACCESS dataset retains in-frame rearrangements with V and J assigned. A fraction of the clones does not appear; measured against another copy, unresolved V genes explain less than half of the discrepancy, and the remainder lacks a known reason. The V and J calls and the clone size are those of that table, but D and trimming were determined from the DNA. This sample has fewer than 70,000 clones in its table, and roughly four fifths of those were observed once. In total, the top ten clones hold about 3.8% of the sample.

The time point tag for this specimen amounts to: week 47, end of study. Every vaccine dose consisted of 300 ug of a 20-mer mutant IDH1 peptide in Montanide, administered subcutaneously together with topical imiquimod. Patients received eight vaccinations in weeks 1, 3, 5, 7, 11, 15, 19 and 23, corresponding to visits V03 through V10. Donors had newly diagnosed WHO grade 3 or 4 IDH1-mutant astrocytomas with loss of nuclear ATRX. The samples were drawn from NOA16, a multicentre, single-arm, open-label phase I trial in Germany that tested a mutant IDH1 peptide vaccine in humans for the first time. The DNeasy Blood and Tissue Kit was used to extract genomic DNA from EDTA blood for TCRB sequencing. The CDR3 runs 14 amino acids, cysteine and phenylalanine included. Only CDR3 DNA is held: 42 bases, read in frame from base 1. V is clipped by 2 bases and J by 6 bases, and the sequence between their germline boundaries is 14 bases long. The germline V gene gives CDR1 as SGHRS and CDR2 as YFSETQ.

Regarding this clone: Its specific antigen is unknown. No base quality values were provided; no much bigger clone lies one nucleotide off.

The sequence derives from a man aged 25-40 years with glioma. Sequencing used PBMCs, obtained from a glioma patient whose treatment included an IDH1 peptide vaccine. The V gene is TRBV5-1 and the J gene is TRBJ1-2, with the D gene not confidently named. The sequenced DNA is TGCGCCAGCAGCTTTGCGGGGAATATGGATGGCTACACCTTC. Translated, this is CASSFAGNMDGYTF.